The 24 T cell receptor beta chains below come from one sample, sequenced in a study of blood T cell repertoires in COVID-19. Clones were read by immunoSEQ multiplex PCR, and TCRdb kept only the in-frame ones, dropping some. This sample has 350,000 to 400,000 clones, with 90% found just once. What was sequenced was peripheral blood. The receptors shown here come from a man younger than 35 with active or convalescent COVID-19.

Concerning this clone: Sequence at one end of the junction differs from germline and may be a read error. The gene calls are TRBV4-3 and TRBJ2-1; D might be TRBD1 (6 bases). The CDR3 contains 14 residues. Germline CDR1 and CDR2: LGHNA and YSLEER. DNA of the CDR3: TGCGCCAGCAGCCACCTGGGGGCCTACTATGAGCAGTTCTTC. This encodes CASSHLGAYYEQFF.

The chain carries TRBV19 and TRBJ2-1; a weak D match, TRBD2 (6 bases). Germline V CDR1 and CDR2: LNHDA, SQIVND (reference sequence). Trimming cost V 5 bases and J 6 bases, with 11 bases left between them. CDR3 size: 13 residues. The CDR3 DNA sequence: TGTGCCAGTAGTGGAAGACTAGTCAATGAGCAGTTCTTC. Its protein is CASSGRLVNEQFF.

V gene TRBV27 combines with J gene TRBJ2-3; unclear D gene. Between the trimmed V and J ends, which lost 2 bases and 4 bases, there was a span of 10 bases. Germline CDR1 MNHEY, CDR2 SMNVEV (reference sequence). The CDR3 length is 14 residues. CDR3 protein: CASSLVDSSDTQYF. In DNA form, the CDR3 reads TGTGCCAGCAGTTTAGTTGATAGTTCAGATACGCAGTATTTT.

This chain joins TRBV19 and TRBJ2-7; tentatively, D is TRBD2 (5 bases). The CDR3 is 14 residues long. Germline V CDR1 and CDR2: LNHDA, SQIVND (reference sequence). Trimming removed 5 bases from V and 2 bases from J, with 13 bases in between. The CDR3 DNA reads as TGTGCCAGTAGTCCGGAGGACCGGCCCTACGAGCAGTACTTC. The encoded protein is CASSPEDRPYEQYF.

As regards this clone: Relative to the germline gene, one junction end is altered; a read error may explain this. The J gene is TRBJ2-2, the V gene TRBV7-2; 7 positions match TRBD2. The CDR3 is made up of 17 amino acids. CDR1 is SGHTA and CDR2 is FQGNSA in the germline V gene. CDR3 amino acids: CASSIAQSGANTGELFF. DNA for the CDR3: TGTGCCAGCAGCATAGCCCAGAGCGGGGCGAACACCGGGGAGCTGTTTTTT.

This clone was seen only a few times. The gene calls are TRBV28 and TRBJ1-2; D gene uncertain. CDR1 and CDR2 (germline): MDHEN, SYDVKM. CDR3 size: 14 residues. V gave up 6 bases and J gave up 0 bases, with 11 bases separating them. The CDR3 region has the DNA TGTGCCAGCAGCCTAAACAGAGCTAACTATGGCTACACCTTC. Amino acids: CASSLNRANYGYTF.

The sample holds one count of this clone. The chain combines TRBV5-6 with TRBJ2-7, with D perhaps TRBD2 (6 bases). The germline V and J ends were trimmed by 4 bases and 1 base, with 12 bases remaining between them. CDR1 SGHDT and CDR2 YYEEEE come from the germline V gene. This CDR3 region has 14 residues. The chain's CDR3 is CASSPSGTSYEQYF. CDR3 nucleotides: TGTGCCAGCAGCCCTTCCGGGACTTCCTACGAGCAGTACTTC.

J is TRBJ2-5 and V is TRBV18; TRBD1 is a possible D gene (6 bases). The CDR3 has 14 amino acids. V gave up 3 bases and J gave up 4 bases, with 12 bases separating them. Germline CDR1 KGHSH, CDR2 LQKENI. The CDR3 nucleotides are TGTGCCAGCTCACCTCAACAGGGCCCAGAGACCCAGTACTTC. Translated: CASSPQQGPETQYF.

The V and J genes are TRBV29-1 and TRBJ1-2; the D gene is possibly TRBD1 (5 bases). The V gene lost 7 bases and the J gene lost 4 bases, with 19 bases spanning the gap. The germline gives CDR1 SQVTM, CDR2 ANQGSEA. This CDR3 region has 14 residues. The CDR3 DNA follows: TGCAGCGCCGAGACCCAGGGAGGTGGCTATGGCTACACCTTC. Amino acid sequence: CSAETQGGGYGYTF.

V and J are TRBV3-1 (or the pseudogene TRBV3-2) and TRBJ2-7; 8 bases map to TRBD2. CDR1 and CDR2 (germline): LGHDT, YNNKEL (reference sequence). This CDR3 has 15 residues. J gave up 2 bases and V 5 bases, and 8 bases lay outside the gene matches. The CDR3 protein is CASSSFSGTTYEQYF. CDR3 nucleotides: TGTGCCAGCAGCTCGTTTAGCGGGACAACCTACGAGCAGTACTTC.

The gene calls are TRBV7-3 and TRBJ2-1; TRBD2 matches 8 bases. Germline V lookup: CDR1 SGHTA, CDR2 FQGTGA. The CDR3 runs 16 residues. V gave up 4 bases and J gave up 5 bases; unmatched junction bases: 10. The CDR3 region is CASSSPTPGGHNEQFF. The DNA for the CDR3 is TGTGCCAGCAGCTCGCCTACTCCGGGAGGGCACAATGAGCAGTTCTTC.

This rearrangement joins TRBV27 to TRBJ2-2, with D possibly matching TRBD2 (6 bases). V was shortened by 2 bases and J by 0 bases, with 7 bases between the two germline ends. The germline V gene has CDR1 MNHEY and CDR2 SMNVEV (reference sequence). There are 15 residues in the CDR3. CDR3 DNA sequence: TGTGCCAGCAGTTTACGACTAGCGAACACCGGGGAGCTGTTTTTT. Translated: CASSLRLANTGELFF.

The V call is TRBV6-5, the J call TRBJ2-1; D unclear. Deletions cut 4 bases from V and 5 bases from J, with 18 bases between. Per germline, CDR1 MNHEY and CDR2 SVGAGI. The CDR3 consists of 16 residues. The CDR3 DNA sequence: TGTGCCAGCAGTTCATTCAGTACCCTGACTGACAATGAGCAGTTCTTC. This translates into CASSSFSTLTDNEQFF.

The V gene is TRBV4-2, the J gene TRBJ2-1, with D maybe TRBD2 (6 bases). This CDR3 is 14 amino acids long. Germline loops: CDR1 LGHNA, CDR2 YNFKEQ. Trimming removed 1 base from V and 9 bases from J, with 13 bases in between. CDR3 loop: CASSQGFGSFEQFF. In nucleotides, the CDR3 is TGTGCCAGCAGCCAAGGATTCGGGAGCTTTGAGCAGTTCTTC.

The rearrangement uses TRBV7-2 and TRBJ1-2, with D possibly being TRBD1 (5 bases). CDR3 length: 15 amino acids. Trimming removed 4 bases at V and 4 bases at J, with 16 bases between. Germline CDR1 and CDR2: SGHTA and FQGNSA. CDR3 nucleotide sequence: TGTGCCAGCAGCTCCGGGCAGAGACAGCTCTATGGCTACACCTTC. Its protein product is CASSSGQRQLYGYTF.

About this clone itself: In the same sample, other DNA sequences code for this CDR3. The CDR3, as DNA: TGTGCCAGCAGCCGCGACTCCTACGAGCAGTACTTC. This encodes CASSRDSYEQYF. The chain is built from TRBV2 and TRBJ2-7; no firm D call. The V end lost 6 bases, the J end lost 0 bases, and 6 bases lay between the germline ends. Germline-derived CDR1 and CDR2 are SNHLY and FYNNEI. The CDR3 has 12 amino acids.

The chain uses TRBV5-1 and TRBJ2-1; 7 positions agree with TRBD1. V gave up 5 bases and J gave up 4 bases; unmatched junction bases: 6. CDR1 and CDR2 (germline): SGHRS, YFSETQ. This CDR3 has 14 residues. This chain's CDR3 is CASSNLQGYNEQFF. The CDR3 coding sequence is TGCGCCAGCAGTAACCTACAGGGGTACAATGAGCAGTTCTTC. The full variable domain, its missing parts supplied by reference TRBV5-1 and TRBJ2-1, is KAGVTQTPRYLIKTRGQQVTLSCSPISGHRSVSWYQQTPGQGLQFLFEYFSETQRNKGNFPGRFSGRQFSNSRSEMNVSTLELGDSALYLCASSNLQGYNEQFFGPGTRLTVL.

This chain uses TRBV10-1 with TRBJ2-3; tentatively, D is TRBD1 (6 bases). Trimming took 11 bases from V and 3 from J, leaving 21 bases between them. CDR1 WNHNN and CDR2 SYGVQD come from the germline V gene (reference sequence). This CDR3 is 15 amino acids long. The CDR3 DNA reads as TGCGCCGGGGCCTGGGGTGGGGGCGCGACAGATACGCAGTATTTT. Residues: CAGAWGGGATDTQYF.

This clone was observed a single time. J is TRBJ2-7 and V is TRBV6-5, with a tentative D call TRBD1 (6 bases). Trimming pared 0 bases from V and 6 bases from J, leaving 18 bases between. The CDR3 has 16 residues. In germline, CDR1 is MNHEY, CDR2 SVGAGI. Here the CDR3 DNA reads TGTGCCAGCAGTTACTCGGGCAGGGGACCCTCGAGCGAGCAGTACTTC. Residues: CASSYSGRGPSSEQYF.

CDR3 in amino acids: CASMHLDRETPQHF. CDR3 DNA sequence: TGTGCCAGTATGCACCTGGACAGGGAAACCCCCCAGCATTTT. The V and J genes are TRBV19 and TRBJ1-5; 8 bases match TRBD1. This CDR3 region has 14 residues. Per germline, CDR1 LNHDA and CDR2 SQIVND (reference sequence). With 7 bases clipped from V and 10 bases from J, the junction kept 12 bases outside the gene matches.

This clone was seen once. V and J are TRBV6-5 and TRBJ1-3; D gene uncertain. Trimming stripped 7 bases from V and 0 bases from J, with 4 bases between. The germline V gene has CDR1 MNHEY and CDR2 SVGAGI. The CDR3 has 12 residues. CDR3 in amino acids: CASKSSGNTIYF. CDR3 in DNA: TGTGCCAGCAAGAGCTCTGGAAACACCATATATTTT.

The chain combines TRBV11-3 with TRBJ2-5, with D perhaps TRBD2 (5 bases). CDR3 length equals 14 residues. CDR1 is SGHNT, CDR2 YENEEA, per germline. V was pared by 2 bases and J by 1 base, with 8 bases between. The CDR3 region has the DNA TGTGCCAGCAGCTTAATCGGGGTCCAAGAGACCCAGTACTTC. This translates into CASSLIGVQETQYF.

The chain joins TRBV7-8 to TRBJ1-2, with D uncertain. The CDR3 is 16 residues long. CDR1 and CDR2 from the germline V gene are SGHVS and FQNEAQ. Trimming cost V 1 base and J 8 bases, with 20 bases left between them. The CDR3 coding sequence is TGTGCCAGCAGCTTAGGTCTTCTGAGGTTTTCGCGGGGCTACACCTTC. Amino acid sequence: CASSLGLLRFSRGYTF.

This clone has only a few counts. The CDR3 protein is CASSLGGTAHEQYF. The CDR3 DNA reads TGTGCCAGCAGCTTAGGCGGGACAGCTCACGAGCAGTACTTC. The chain links TRBV7-3 to TRBJ2-7; a weak D match, TRBD1 (7 bases). Germline V gene data show CDR1 as SGHTA and CDR2 as FQGTGA. The CDR3 is made up of 14 amino acids. Trimming pared 2 bases from V and 5 bases from J, leaving 13 bases between.